This T cell receptor beta chain was sequenced during a study of OX40 agonist ivuxolimab in advanced cancers. Study-wide background: Across the patients, intravenous ivuxolimab was delivered every 2 weeks at 0.01 to 10 mg/kg.

This CDR3 has 13 amino acids. Trimming removed 6 bases from V and 2 bases from J, with 10 bases in between. Germline lookup yields CDR1 MGHDK and CDR2 SYGVNS. Worth noting for this clone: Antigen: not known.

Sequencing was performed with immunoSEQ multiplex PCR; in TCRdb, only in-frame clones are kept and a portion is missing. Here the sample spans 30,000 to 40,000 clones, roughly 87% being singletons. Patients were excluded for autoimmune disease history or systemic immunosuppression. Blood samples were obtained at baseline, cycle 4 day 1, and cycle 7 day 1. Study-wide results and caveats: Clonal expansion was seen in CD4+ and CD8+ blood T cells by week 6 at 0.1 to 3.0 mg/kg.

This TCR derives from an adult with an advanced solid tumor such as melanoma, head and neck, liver or kidney cancer. The sample in question was CD4+ or CD8+ T cells sorted from blood, obtained in a trial of the OX40 agonist ivuxolimab. V is TRBV25-1 and J is TRBJ2-5; D is perhaps TRBD1 (6 bases). CDR3 bases: TGTGCCAGCAGCCCAACAGGGCAAGAGACCCAGTACTTC. It encodes CASSPTGQETQYF.